The T cell receptor (beta chain) under discussion was sequenced for a study of blood T cell repertoires in COVID-19. Study context: Italy, Spain and the United States were the sources of the convalescent and acute COVID-19 samples. PBMCs, B-cell-depleted T cells, or T cells provided the cDNA or gDNA that made up the material.

The CDR3 totals 16 residues. Per the germline V gene, CDR1 is SGHTA and CDR2 is FQGTGA. V lost 2 bases to trimming and J lost 5 bases; unmatched junction nucleotides: 3. The protocol was immunoSEQ multiplex PCR, while the TCRdb copy is restricted to in-frame clones and leaves out a portion. The sample includes 150,000 to 200,000 clones, over 75% seen only once; the top ten take approximately 1.3%. Material for sequencing was peripheral blood. The origin of this receptor is a man in his sixties who had recovered from COVID-19. The gene calls are TRBV7-3 and TRBJ2-2, with 12 bases matching TRBD1. Here the CDR3 reads CASSLGDRGQTGELFF. The DNA of the CDR3 is TGTGCCAGCAGCTTAGGGGACAGGGGGCAAACCGGGGAGCTGTTTTTT.